Listed below are T cell receptor beta chains from one sample, sequenced in a study of CD8+CD57+ T cells in acquired aplastic anemia. TCRdb passed the reads through MiXCR, listing each CDR3 protein once. The table has 150,000 to 200,000 distinct CDR3 sequences, roughly 50% seen once. Sequenced sample: sorted CD4+, CD8+, or CD8+CD57+ T cells (not recorded which) from PBMCs. These receptors were taken from a human donor with aplastic anemia. CDR3s include the opening cysteine and the closing phenylalanine or tryptophan. D genes are given only for firm matches. Only part of the rows carry a size: once, few, many, or a class if the clone is expanded.

J gene	clone size	V gene	D gene	CDR3 DNA	CDR3 protein
TRBJ2-5	many	TRBV20-1	TRBD2	TGCAGTGCTGGGTCGACTAGCGGGGGAGAGACCCAGTACTTC	CSAGSTSGGETQYF
TRBJ1-2	.	TRBV15	.	TGTGCCACCAGCAGAGCCCCGGAAGGGGGGTTTAACTATGGCTACACCTTC	CATSRAPEGGFNYGYTF
TRBJ2-2	many	TRBV19	.	TGTGCCACCCGACGAGCCGGGGAGCTGTTTTTT	CATRRAGELFF
TRBJ1-1	once	TRBV7-9	.	TGTGCCAGCAGCTTCTCAGTAGGGTCGAACACTGAAGCTTTCTTT	CASSFSVGSNTEAFF
TRBJ2-5	many	TRBV5-1	.	TGCGCCAGCAGCTTGAGCGGGCAAGAGACCCAGTACTTC	CASSLSGQETQYF
TRBJ1-5	.	TRBV15	.	TGTGCCACCAGTCGTCACAGGGACGATCAGCCCCAGCATTTT	CATSRHRDDQPQHF
TRBJ1-5	.	TRBV19	TRBD1	TGTGCCAGTAGCACGATCAGAGGGGGCGCGGGCAATCAGCCCCAGCATTTT	CASSTIRGGAGNQPQHF
TRBJ2-2	.	TRBV3-1	TRBD2	TGTGCCAGCAGCCAAGGAACTAGCGGGGGCTCGAACACCGGGGAGCTGTTTTTT	CASSQGTSGGSNTGELFF
TRBJ2-7	.	TRBV5-1	TRBD1	TGCGCCAGCAGCGCCGACAGGGGTCGGTACGAGCAGTACTTC	CASSADRGRYEQYF
TRBJ1-2	many	TRBV29-1	TRBD1	TGCAGCGTGAAGTCCGGGACAGGGGACTATGGCTACACCTTC	CSVKSGTGDYGYTF
TRBJ2-1	once	TRBV2	.	TGTGCCAGCAGTGGTGGTGAGCAGTTCTTC	CASSGGEQFF
TRBJ2-2	.	TRBV9	.	TGTGCCAGCAGCACCCCTGCGAGCACCGGGGAGCTGTTTTTT	CASSTPASTGELFF
TRBJ2-7	.	TRBV29-1	TRBD1	TGCAGTGCCATGAGCGGGACAGGGATGAGTGAGCAGTACTTC	CSAMSGTGMSEQYF
TRBJ2-5	.	TRBV29-1	TRBD2	TGCAGCCCTATCACGGCGGGACTAGAGGAGACCCAGTACTTC	CSPITAGLEETQYF